Each of the 30 T cell receptor beta chains below was sequenced from the same sample in a study of shared clonotypes between healthy human individuals. CD45RO-negative CD8 cells positively selected for CCR7 made up the naive population, which excluded terminally differentiated effector memory CD45RA+ cells. Profiling relied on immunoSEQ multiplex PCR, and the TCRdb table lists in-frame clones only, not all of them. The profile shows hundreds of thousands of clones, roughly 95% of them singletons. Sample: naive CD8+ T cells sorted from blood. Every receptor here comes from a woman aged 30 to 39 in good health.

This rearrangement joins TRBV21-1 to TRBJ1-5; TRBD1, the table's D call, was not compared with the DNA. TRBV21-1 is designated a pseudogene. The CDR3 extends over 16 amino acids. CDR3 nucleotides: TGTGCCAGCAGCCGTAACGACAGGGGGATTTTTCAGCCCCAGCATTTT. It encodes CASSRNDRGIFQPQHF.

The chain joins TRBV29-1 to TRBJ2-2, with 8 bases aligning to TRBD2. After removal of 7 bases from V and 7 bases from J, the junction contained 8 bases not matched to a gene. Looked up from germline, CDR1 is SQVTM and CDR2 is ANQGSEA. The CDR3 loop spans 13 amino acids. In DNA, the CDR3 is TGCAGCGCCGCCCCGGGGGGGCACGGGGAGCTGTTTTTT. Translated, it gives CSAAPGGHGELFF.

This chain joins TRBV11-2 and TRBJ2-1, with TRBD2 matching over 12 bases. Germline V CDR1 and CDR2: SGHAT, FQNNGV. CDR3 length equals 17 residues. The ends lost 5 bases at V and 7 bases at J; junction bases unmatched: 12. The CDR3 DNA follows: TGTGCCAGCAGCATCCATTGGACTAGCGGGGACGGGAATGAGCAGTTCTTC. Translation: CASSIHWTSGDGNEQFF.

The gene calls are TRBV7-3 and TRBJ2-2, with D tentatively TRBD1 or TRBD2 (5 bases each). V was pared by 5 bases and J by 0 bases, with 16 bases between. The V gene's germline CDR1 is SGHTA and CDR2 FQGTGA. This CDR3 has 17 residues. As DNA, the CDR3 is TGTGCCAGCAGCCCCAAACGGGGCCTCTCGAACACCGGGGAGCTGTTTTTT. Protein: CASSPKRGLSNTGELFF.

V gene TRBV2 combines with J gene TRBJ2-7; 7 bases map to TRBD2. This CDR3 has 13 residues. V was pared by 8 bases and J by 3 bases, with 7 bases of the junction left unmatched. The germline gives CDR1 SNHLY, CDR2 FYNNEI. The DNA for the CDR3 is TGTGCCAGCGCTAGCGGCAACTACTACGAGCAGTACTTC. It specifies CASASGNYYEQYF.

This clone was detected only once. The chain uses TRBV30 and TRBJ1-4; D may be TRBD1 (5 bases). Germline loops: CDR1 GTSNPN, CDR2 SVGIG (reference sequence). The CDR3 covers 14 residues. The germline V and J ends were trimmed by 1 base and 4 bases, with 10 bases remaining between them. CDR3 bases: TGTGCCTGGAGTGCATGGGACCATAATGAAAAACTGTTTTTT. This sequence encodes CAWSAWDHNEKLFF.

The chain combines TRBV28 with TRBJ2-7; 11 bases fit TRBD2. Germline V CDR1 and CDR2: MDHEN, SYDVKM. The junction had 13 bases not matched to a gene; V was cut back by 6 bases and J by 3 bases. The CDR3 length is 17 residues. The CDR3: CASSPLGGLADSYEQYF. CDR3 sequence (DNA): TGTGCCAGCAGCCCGCTGGGGGGACTAGCGGATAGCTACGAGCAGTACTTC.

This sequence joins TRBV28 and TRBJ1-6, with D perhaps TRBD1 (6 bases). CDR3 length: 14 residues. Trimming cost V 6 bases and J 10 bases, with 16 bases left between them. Germline V lookup: CDR1 MDHEN, CDR2 SYDVKM. Here the CDR3 reads CASSLTGSGSPLHF. Here the CDR3 DNA reads TGTGCCAGCAGCCTTACAGGGAGTGGATCACCCCTCCACTTT.

The CDR3 region has the DNA TGTGCCAGCACCCCAGGGGGGGGAAGCACTGAAGCTTTCTTT. It specifies CASTPGGGSTEAFF. The J gene is TRBJ1-1, the V gene TRBV27, with 7 bases that match TRBD1. CDR3 size: 14 residues. CDR1 MNHEY and CDR2 SMNVEV come from the germline V gene (reference sequence). Trimming took 7 bases from V and 4 from J; bases not matched to a gene: 9.

The chain uses TRBV19 and TRBJ2-7; perhaps TRBD2 as D (5 bases). V dropped 4 bases and J dropped 7 bases, with 11 bases sitting between them. The germline CDR1 and CDR2 sequences are LNHDA and SQIVND (reference sequence). The CDR3 is 12 residues long. CDR3 in amino acids: CASSRETGEQYF. The CDR3, as DNA: TGTGCCAGTAGTAGGGAGACGGGTGAGCAGTACTTC.

This clone has only one observation. The chain uses TRBV11-2 and TRBJ2-7; 13 bases map to TRBD2. With V trimmed by 5 bases and J by 2 bases, 3 bases remained unmatched. Germline V CDR1 and CDR2: SGHAT, FQNNGV. The CDR3 contains 15 residues. The CDR3, as DNA: TGTGCCAGCAGCACTAGCGGGAGGGCCGCCTACGAGCAGTACTTC. Translating it yields CASSTSGRAAYEQYF.

As for this clone: Distinct nucleotide sequences in the sample also encode this CDR3. This rearrangement joins TRBV27 to TRBJ2-6; D unresolved. The germline V and J ends were trimmed by 6 bases and 0 bases, with 3 bases remaining between them. Looked up from germline, CDR1 is MNHEY and CDR2 is SMNVEV (reference sequence). The CDR3 extends over 13 amino acids. The DNA of the CDR3 is TGTGCCAGCAGCCTCTCTGGGGCCAACGTCCTGACTTTC. Translated: CASSLSGANVLTF.

The V call is TRBV6-5, the J call TRBJ2-1; no reliable D call. Trimming took 0 bases from V and 8 from J, leaving 5 bases between them. This CDR3 contains 12 residues. Per the germline V gene, CDR1 is MNHEY and CDR2 is SVGAGI. The CDR3 loop reads CASSYSGDEQFF. CDR3 nucleotide sequence: TGTGCCAGCAGTTACTCTGGGGATGAGCAGTTCTTC.

The chain links TRBV28 to TRBJ2-5; TRBD1 agrees at 9 bases. Near its end, the DNA agrees better with TRBJ2-7, so the J call may be wrong. CDR1 and CDR2 (germline): MDHEN, SYDVKM. The CDR3 totals 12 residues. The CDR3 coding sequence is TGTGCCACTGGGACAGGGTTTCACGAGCAGTACTTC. This codes for CATGTGFHEQYF.

The chain's CDR3 is CSVESFSFLGKAGANVLTF. In nucleotides, the CDR3 is TGCAGCGTTGAAAGTTTTTCTTTCTTAGGGAAAGCTGGGGCCAACGTCCTGACTTTC. The chain links TRBV29-1 to TRBJ2-6, with D unclear. With 2 bases removed from V and 2 bases from J, the gap between germline ends came to 22 bases. This CDR3 has 19 amino acids. Germline CDR1 reads SQVTM; CDR2 reads ANQGSEA.

The V gene is TRBV28, the J gene TRBJ2-7; TRBD1 might be the D (6 bases). V shed 6 bases and J shed 0 bases, with 12 bases lying between them. The germline CDR1 and CDR2 sequences are MDHEN and SYDVKM. The CDR3 is 14 residues long. The CDR3, as DNA: TGTGCCAGCAGGGCCGGGACACACTCCTACGAGCAGTACTTC. Protein sequence: CASRAGTHSYEQYF.

The V and J genes are TRBV13 and TRBJ2-7, with a weak D call TRBD1 (5 bases). Between the trimmed V and J ends, which lost 4 bases and 5 bases, there was a span of 15 bases. The CDR3 has 14 residues. Per germline, CDR1 PRHDT and CDR2 FYEKMQ (reference sequence). The CDR3 nucleotides are TGTGCCAGCAGCTCCGGACACGGAGTCGACGAGCAGTACTTC. Its translation: CASSSGHGVDEQYF.

The chain links TRBV6-1 to TRBJ2-7; no firm D call. The V gene lost 5 bases and the J gene lost 2 bases, with 13 bases spanning the gap. CDR1 is MNHNS and CDR2 is SASEGT in the germline V gene. There are 14 residues in the CDR3. The CDR3 DNA reads TGTGCCAGCAGTTCCTTTGGGCTACCCTACGAGCAGTACTTC. This sequence encodes CASSSFGLPYEQYF.

This sequence joins TRBV28 and TRBJ1-5, with D perhaps matching TRBD1 (5 bases). The germline V gene has CDR1 MDHEN and CDR2 SYDVKM. Trimming took off 3 bases at V and 7 bases at J, with 10 bases between the two ends. This CDR3 is built from 13 residues. The CDR3 nucleotides read TGTGCCAGCAGTTTGAGGGGTTGGCAGCCCCAGCATTTT. Encoded protein: CASSLRGWQPQHF.

V and J are TRBV28 and TRBJ2-2, with D possibly matching TRBD2 (5 bases). There are 14 residues in the CDR3. Trimming left V 11 bases short and J 0 bases short, with 13 bases between. CDR1 and CDR2 (germline): MDHEN, SYDVKM. For the CDR3, the DNA is TGTGCCGTAAGGGCGGGCCCGAACACCGGGGAGCTGTTTTTT. Amino acids: CAVRAGPNTGELFF. The entire variable domain, with the rest obtained from reference TRBV28 and TRBJ2-2, is as follows: DVKVTQSSRYLVKRTGEKVFLECVQDMDHENMFWYRQDPGLGLRLIYFSYDVKMKEKGDIPEGYSVSREKKERFSLILESASTNQTSMYLCAVRAGPNTGELFFGEGSRLTVL.

The chain couples TRBV5-8 to TRBJ1-5, with D tentatively TRBD1 (5 bases). The CDR3 spans 16 residues. Trimming stripped 2 bases from V and 2 bases from J, with 14 bases between. The germline CDR1 and CDR2 sequences are SGHTS and YDEGEE. CDR3 amino acids: CASSFRSGRGNQPQHF. In DNA form, the CDR3 reads TGTGCCAGCAGCTTTCGGTCAGGGAGGGGCAATCAGCCCCAGCATTTT.

The chain carries TRBV11-3 and TRBJ2-7; D not certain. The CDR3 is made up of 15 amino acids. Trimming cost V 0 bases and J 3 bases, with 12 bases left between them. Per germline, CDR1 SGHNT and CDR2 YENEEA. DNA of the CDR3: TGTGCCAGCAGCTTAGAGTCCTCCCAGCTCTACGAGCAGTACTTC. It translates to CASSLESSQLYEQYF.

J is TRBJ1-2 and V is TRBV7-8; no clear D gene. The CDR3 totals 13 residues. Germline CDR1 SGHVS, CDR2 FQNEAQ. V was cut by 1 base and J by 6 bases, with 9 bases left in between. The DNA for the CDR3 is TGTGCCAGCAGCTTAGAGTATTCGCATGGCTACACCTTC. Its translation: CASSLEYSHGYTF.

This clone came up once. The rearrangement uses TRBV10-2 and TRBJ2-2; TRBD2 might be the D (5 bases). V was pared by 6 bases and J by 2 bases, with 10 bases between. The CDR3 is 14 residues long. Germline V gene lookup returns CDR1 WSHSY and CDR2 SAAADI. The CDR3, as DNA: TGCGCCAGCAGGGACTTAGATAACACCGGGGAGCTGTTTTTT. Protein: CASRDLDNTGELFF.

The rearrangement links TRBV28 to TRBJ2-2; tentative D call: TRBD2 (6 bases). Trimming stripped 2 bases from V and 1 base from J, with 11 bases between. The CDR3 totals 16 residues. Germline values: CDR1 MDHEN, CDR2 SYDVKM. In DNA form, the CDR3 reads TGTGCCAGCAGTTTAAGGTGGAGGGAGAACACCGGGGAGCTGTTTTTT. Translating it yields CASSLRWRENTGELFF.

The chain has TRBV4-1 and TRBJ1-4; D remains unclear. CDR1 and CDR2 (germline): MGHRA, YSYEKL. This CDR3 has 15 residues. The ends were cut back, 2 bases at V and 8 bases at J, with 15 bases in the middle. The CDR3 spells CASSQYIESGEKLFF. The CDR3 region has the DNA TGCGCCAGCAGCCAATATATTGAGTCGGGCGAAAAACTGTTTTTT.

The rearrangement links TRBV5-6 to TRBJ2-1; D gene unclear. CDR3 length equals 12 residues. With 0 bases removed from V and 6 bases from J, the gap between germline ends came to 4 bases. Germline loops: CDR1 SGHDT, CDR2 YYEEEE. The CDR3 DNA is TGTGCCAGCAGCTTGGCTCTCAATGAGCAGTTCTTC. This gives the protein CASSLALNEQFF.

CDR3 sequence: CASSLGVQGQETQYF. For the CDR3, the DNA is TGTGCCAGCAGCCTAGGGGTCCAGGGCCAAGAGACCCAGTACTTC. This chain joins TRBV11-2 and TRBJ2-5; D may be TRBD1 (5 bases). V lost 5 bases, J lost 1 base, and 14 bases lay in between. CDR1 is SGHAT and CDR2 is FQNNGV in the germline V gene. This CDR3 has 15 residues.

The genes are TRBV2 and TRBJ2-5, with unresolved D. V lost 4 bases to trimming and J lost 0 bases, with 9 bases between them. This CDR3 has 14 amino acids. In germline, CDR1 is SNHLY, CDR2 FYNNEI. CDR3 bases: TGTGCCAGCAGTGGCGTCAGGTACCAAGAGACCCAGTACTTC. This encodes CASSGVRYQETQYF.

V and J are TRBV11-3 and TRBJ2-5; TRBD1 agrees at 8 bases. The better agreement between TRBJ2-7 and the DNA end casts doubt on the J call. CDR3 length: 18 amino acids. The germline V gene has CDR1 SGHNT and CDR2 YENEEA. CDR3 coding DNA: TGTGCCAGCAGCCTCGGGACAGGACTCTCCGTTACCTCCTACGAGCAGTACTTC. It translates to CASSLGTGLSVTSYEQYF.